The 20 T cell receptor beta chains below were found in one sample sequenced in a study of cytomegalovirus exposure and HLA in healthy donors. A multiplex PCR was run with 60 Vbeta primers and 13 Jbeta primers. Data came from immunoSEQ multiplex PCR; TCRdb stores just in-frame clones and leaves some out. Here the sample spans about 200,000 clones, around 73% being singletons. Sequenced material: PBMCs. All receptors derive from a woman aged 30 to 39 in good health and CMV-seronegative.

The V call is TRBV2, the J call TRBJ2-3; 7 nucleotides agree with TRBD1. J lost 0 bases, V lost 9 bases, and 3 bases had no gene match. Germline CDR1 SNHLY, CDR2 FYNNEI. The CDR3 length is 13 residues. The DNA for the CDR3 is TGTGCCAGGACGGACAGGAGCACAGATACGCAGTATTTT. Translated, it gives CARTDRSTDTQYF.

In this sample, this clone turned up once. The genes are TRBV6-1 and TRBJ1-1, with 8 bases identical to TRBD1. The CDR3 length is 15 residues. Losses at the gene ends were 6 bases for V and 3 bases for J; bases not matched to a gene: 9. Germline V gives CDR1 MNHNS, CDR2 SASEGT. CDR3 sequence: CASSYDRGVYTEAFF. The CDR3 nucleotides read TGTGCCAGCAGCTATGACAGGGGCGTTTACACTGAAGCTTTCTTT.

This rearrangement joins TRBV25-1 to TRBJ1-4, with D maybe TRBD1 (5 bases). This CDR3 has 16 residues. Germline V gene lookup returns CDR1 MGHDK and CDR2 SYGVNS. The germline V and J ends were trimmed by 1 base and 8 bases, with 17 bases remaining between them. CDR3 coding DNA: TGTGCCAGCAGTGAATGGACCCGGGGGGTAGGGGAAAAACTGTTTTTT. Translation gives CASSEWTRGVGEKLFF.

The rearrangement uses TRBV6-5 and TRBJ1-1; possibly TRBD1 for D (6 bases). The CDR3 has 13 residues. V was shortened by 5 bases and J by 1 base, with 8 bases between the two germline ends. Germline V lookup: CDR1 MNHEY, CDR2 SVGAGI. CDR3 residues: CASSHRENTEAFF. As DNA, the CDR3 is TGTGCCAGCAGTCACAGGGAGAACACTGAAGCTTTCTTT.

This clone turned up a few times. This chain uses TRBV4-1 with TRBJ1-3; 7 positions match TRBD1. The CDR3 spans 19 residues. Unmatched junction bases numbered 16, after V lost 3 bases and J lost 2 bases. Per germline, CDR1 MGHRA and CDR2 YSYEKL. The CDR3 DNA follows: TGCGCCAGCAGCCACCCAGGGGCTTTGTTACAGGGGACTGGAAACACCATATATTTT. Its translation: CASSHPGALLQGTGNTIYF.

V is TRBV11-2 and J is TRBJ1-2; 10 bases fit TRBD1. Germline V gives CDR1 SGHAT, CDR2 FQNNGV. The CDR3 has 15 amino acids. The ends lost 1 base at V and 4 bases at J; junction bases unmatched: 3. The CDR3 DNA follows: TGTGCCAGCAGCTTAGCGGGACAGGGGTTCTATGGCTACACCTTC. This encodes CASSLAGQGFYGYTF.

The chain links TRBV28 to TRBJ2-3; 11 bases match TRBD2. From germline, CDR1 is MDHEN and CDR2 SYDVKM. With 7 bases clipped from V and 9 bases from J, the junction kept 21 bases outside the gene matches. The CDR3 loop spans 18 amino acids. Here the CDR3 reads CASTILDGLAGRAGTQYF. CDR3 coding DNA: TGTGCCAGCACCATACTAGACGGACTAGCGGGTCGAGCGGGGACGCAGTATTTT.

A note on this clone: An end of the junction differs from the germline gene, which may be a read error. The chain employs TRBV7-7 and TRBJ2-3, with 7 bases identical to TRBD1. CDR1 is SSHAT and CDR2 is FNYEAQ in the germline V gene (reference sequence). This CDR3 has 14 residues. The CDR3 DNA is TGTGCTAGCAGCCTGACAGGGTACGCAGATACGCAGTATTTT. Protein: CASSLTGYADTQYF. Filled out from reference TRBV7-7 and TRBJ2-3, the complete variable domain reads GAGVSQSPRYKVTKRGQDVTLRCDPISSHATLYWYQQALGQGPEFLTYFNYEAQPDKSGLPSDRFSAERPEGSISTLTIQRTEQRDSAMYRCASSLTGYADTQYFGPGTRLTVL.

The gene calls are TRBV28 and TRBJ1-4; tentative D call: TRBD1 (5 bases). The germline V gene encodes CDR1 MDHEN and CDR2 SYDVKM. The germline V and J ends were trimmed by 5 bases and 8 bases, with 15 bases remaining between them. The CDR3 consists of 14 residues. The CDR3 DNA reads TGTGCCAGCAGTCCGGGGGGACCTTGGGAAAAACTGTTTTTT. It specifies CASSPGGPWEKLFF.

This clone was detected once. The rearrangement uses TRBV5-4 and TRBJ1-3; D possibly corresponds to TRBD1 (5 bases). With 2 bases removed from V and 0 bases from J, the gap between germline ends came to 6 bases. The CDR3 extends over 14 amino acids. Germline V CDR1 and CDR2: SGHNT, YYREEE (reference sequence). DNA for the CDR3: TGTGCCAGCAGCTTCGACAGCTCTGGAAACACCATATATTTT. It encodes CASSFDSSGNTIYF.

The CDR3 nucleotides are TGCGCCAGCAGCTTGGCGGGGTTACTCAGATGGGAGACCCAGTACTTC. Protein product: CASSLAGLLRWETQYF. The gene calls are TRBV5-1 and TRBJ2-5; a weak D match, TRBD2 (5 bases). The germline gives CDR1 SGHRS, CDR2 YFSETQ. The CDR3 is 16 amino acids. V dropped 0 bases and J dropped 5 bases, with 17 bases sitting between them.

The chain has TRBV11-2 and TRBJ2-5, with a weak D call TRBD2 (6 bases). With 0 bases removed from V and 3 bases from J, the gap between germline ends came to 14 bases. The CDR3 covers 16 residues. CDR1 and CDR2 from the germline V gene are SGHAT and FQNNGV. The CDR3 sequence: CASSLDFVSGEETQYF. The CDR3 DNA reads TGTGCCAGCAGCTTAGATTTTGTTTCGGGAGAAGAGACCCAGTACTTC.

This chain joins TRBV7-2 and TRBJ1-1; no clear D. The ends were cut back, 2 bases at V and 1 base at J, with 14 bases in the middle. CDR3 length equals 16 residues. Germline assignment: CDR1 SGHTA and CDR2 FQGNSA. The CDR3 sequence is CASSLFGKSQNTEAFF. CDR3 DNA sequence: TGTGCCAGCAGCTTATTCGGGAAATCTCAGAACACTGAAGCTTTCTTT.

The V and J genes are TRBV10-3 and TRBJ2-1; 7 bases line up with TRBD2. This CDR3 has 15 residues. The J segment lost 1 base and the V segment lost 10 bases, leaving 10 bases of the junction unmatched. Per germline, CDR1 ENHRY and CDR2 SYGVKD. CDR3 in amino acids: CASGQSGASYNEQFF. The CDR3 DNA is TGTGCCAGCGGCCAGAGCGGGGCTTCCTACAATGAGCAGTTCTTC.

This chain uses TRBV10-2 with TRBJ2-5, with 9 bases lining up with TRBD2. With V trimmed by 3 bases and J by 5 bases, 7 bases remained unmatched. Looked up from germline, CDR1 is WSHSY and CDR2 is SAAADI. This CDR3 has 15 amino acids. CDR3 sequence (DNA): TGCGCCAGCAGTGATATAGCGGGAGTGGGGGAGACCCAGTACTTC. The encoded protein is CASSDIAGVGETQYF.

The V gene is TRBV5-1, the J gene TRBJ2-1, with D perhaps TRBD1 (5 bases). CDR3 length: 15 amino acids. Germline V gene lookup returns CDR1 SGHRS and CDR2 YFSETQ. V was shortened by 6 bases and J by 4 bases, with 17 bases between the two germline ends. The CDR3 region is CASTLQVGPYNEQFF. The DNA for the CDR3 is TGCGCCAGCACCCTACAGGTTGGCCCGTACAATGAGCAGTTCTTC. The full variable domain, rest sourced from reference TRBV5-1 and TRBJ2-1, is KAGVTQTPRYLIKTRGQQVTLSCSPISGHRSVSWYQQTPGQGLQFLFEYFSETQRNKGNFPGRFSGRQFSNSRSEMNVSTLELGDSALYLCASTLQVGPYNEQFFGPGTRLTVL.

Note on this clone: This specimen includes other DNA sequences encoding the same CDR3. This chain uses TRBV6-5 with TRBJ1-1; TRBD1 matches at 9 bases. The CDR3 has 14 amino acids. V was clipped by 6 bases and J by 4 bases; unmatched bases: 6. The germline V gene has CDR1 MNHEY and CDR2 SVGAGI. The CDR3 reads CASRDRGRGTEAFF. The CDR3 DNA reads TGTGCCAGCAGGGACAGGGGCCGGGGCACTGAAGCTTTCTTT.

The CDR3 protein is CASSFVDLNTGELFF. DNA of the CDR3: TGTGCCAGCAGTTTCGTAGATCTGAACACCGGGGAGCTGTTTTTT. V usage is TRBV28 and J usage is TRBJ2-2, with unresolved D. V was cut by 3 bases and J by 1 base, with 9 bases left in between. The germline V gene has CDR1 MDHEN and CDR2 SYDVKM. The CDR3 has 15 residues.

The V gene is TRBV5-1, the J gene TRBJ2-1; 7 positions match TRBD1. CDR1 is SGHRS, CDR2 YFSETQ, per germline. The CDR3 is 16 residues long. Trimming at V came to 5 bases and at J to 1 base, leaving 9 bases not matched to a gene. The CDR3 nucleotides are TGCGCCAGCAGAGGGGGCGGGCTTTTTTCCTACAATGAGCAGTTCTTC. It is translated as CASRGGGLFSYNEQFF. The full variable domain, its missing parts supplied by reference TRBV5-1 and TRBJ2-1, is KAGVTQTPRYLIKTRGQQVTLSCSPISGHRSVSWYQQTPGQGLQFLFEYFSETQRNKGNFPGRFSGRQFSNSRSEMNVSTLELGDSALYLCASRGGGLFSYNEQFFGPGTRLTVL.

This chain uses TRBV7-9 with TRBJ1-1; tentative D call: TRBD1 (5 bases). Germline V gene sequence: CDR1 SEHNR, CDR2 FQNEAQ (reference sequence). V gave up 2 bases and J gave up 10 bases, with 11 bases separating them. The CDR3 has 12 residues. The CDR3 coding sequence is TGTGCCAGCAGCTTAAGCCAGGGCGGAGCTTTCTTT. This translates into CASSLSQGGAFF.